What follows are 12 T cell receptor beta chains derived from one specimen sequenced in a study of neurological immune-mediated disorders (dated by TCRdb to between 2018 and 2020). Library construction relied on 5' RACE. Sequenced on an Illumina HiSeq 2500. Clones were called with MiXCR by TCRdb after fastp trimmed the public reads at Q25, and only in-frame beta chains were retained. When rows share a CDR3 protein, they turn into one entry using the most common DNA and genes. The sample table records about 84,000 distinct CDR3 sequences; about a tenth of these occur just once. In total, the top ten clones hold about 1.8% of the sample. The specimen sequenced was PBMCs. These receptor sequences come from a man aged 40-49 years in good health.

This clonotype was seen more than once but under ten times. The rearrangement uses TRBV7-2 and TRBJ2-5, with D perhaps TRBD1 (5 bases). Germline CDR1 and CDR2: SGHTA and FQGNSA. V lost 5 bases and J 5 bases, leaving 18 bases between the germline ends. The CDR3 length is 15 residues. This chain's CDR3 is CASSRYLGSGETQYF. DNA of the CDR3: TGTGCCAGCAGCCGATACTTAGGCTCAGGGGAGACCCAGTACTTC.

This clonotype was counted a few times. J is TRBJ2-7 and V is TRBV10-3; D not certain. Germline CDR1 and CDR2: ENHRY and SYGVKD. The CDR3 covers 14 residues. Trimming shortened V by 4 bases and J by 6 bases, and 16 bases separated the two germline ends. In nucleotides, the CDR3 is TGTGCCATCAGTGGGGGTGCCGCCGTGGGCGAGCAGTACTTC. Translating it yields CAISGGAAVGEQYF.

This clonotype showed up many times. The chain combines TRBV12-3 or TRBV12-4 with TRBJ2-3, with D perhaps TRBD1 (6 bases). The CDR3 loop spans 15 amino acids. The V gene lost 1 base and the J gene lost 2 bases, with 10 bases spanning the gap. CDR3 protein: CASSLGDTLTDTQYF. Here the CDR3 DNA reads TGTGCCAGCAGTTTAGGGGACACACTCACAGATACGCAGTATTTT.

Ten or more counts support this clonotype. The chain couples TRBV5-1 to TRBJ2-2, with D unclear. CDR1 is SGHRS, CDR2 YFSETQ, per germline. Trimming cost V 0 bases and J 7 bases, with 13 bases left between them. The CDR3 consists of 15 residues. The CDR3 nucleotides read TGCGCCAGCAGCTTGGAAGCAGTTGGAGTCGGGGAGCTGTTTTTT. Its protein is CASSLEAVGVGELFF.

This clonotype has at least ten counts. V usage is TRBV27 and J usage is TRBJ2-7; D unclear. Trimming removed 3 bases at V and 0 bases at J, with 6 bases between. This CDR3 is built from 13 residues. Germline loops: CDR1 MNHEY, CDR2 SMNVEV (reference sequence). For the CDR3, the DNA is TGTGCCAGCAGTTTTGACACCTCCTACGAGCAGTACTTC. Translation gives CASSFDTSYEQYF.

The table lists this clonotype with many counts. The V and J genes are TRBV6-5 and TRBJ2-5, with TRBD2 matching over 7 bases. Trimming at V came to 5 bases and at J to 9 bases, leaving 3 bases not matched to a gene. CDR3 length equals 11 residues. From germline, CDR1 is MNHEY and CDR2 SVGAGI. The CDR3 sequence: CASSTGGSQYF. The CDR3 nucleotides are TGTGCCAGCAGTACGGGGGGATCCCAGTACTTC.

V gene TRBV28 combines with J gene TRBJ1-4; TRBD1 aligns across 11 bases. Germline V lookup: CDR1 MDHEN, CDR2 SYDVKM. J lost 8 bases, V lost 4 bases, and 6 bases had no gene match. This CDR3 is built from 15 residues. The CDR3, as DNA: TGTGCCAGCAGTTCCACGGGACAGGGGGACGAAAAACTGTTTTTT. This gives the protein CASSSTGQGDEKLFF. The full variable domain, its missing parts supplied by reference TRBV28 and TRBJ1-4, is DVKVTQSSRYLVKRTGEKVFLECVQDMDHENMFWYRQDPGLGLRLIYFSYDVKMKEKGDIPEGYSVSREKKERFSLILESASTNQTSMYLCASSSTGQGDEKLFFGSGTQLSVL.

In the case of this clonotype: A junction end diverges from the germline sequence, so it may reflect a read error. The chain uses TRBV10-3 and TRBJ1-5, with D possibly TRBD1 on 5 matching bases. The CDR3 is 14 residues long. Germline V gene lookup returns CDR1 ENHRY and CDR2 SYGVKD. CDR3 region: CAISKGVGSQPKHF. The CDR3 region has the DNA TGTGCCATCAGTAAAGGGGTAGGGAGTCAGCCCAAGCATTTT.

This clonotype has at least ten counts. The CDR3 reads CASSLASTGEFYGYTF. CDR3 DNA: TGTGCCAGCAGCTTAGCTTCGACAGGGGAATTCTATGGCTACACCTTC. The chain carries TRBV7-9 and TRBJ1-2; TRBD1 agrees at 8 bases. The CDR3 contains 16 residues. From germline, CDR1 is SEHNR and CDR2 FQNEAQ (reference sequence). Trimming at V came to 0 bases and at J to 4 bases, leaving 7 bases not matched to a gene.

J is TRBJ2-1 and V is TRBV18; the D is unclear. V lost 6 bases and J 0 bases, leaving 6 bases between the germline ends. The CDR3 is 13 amino acids. The germline V gene has CDR1 KGHSH and CDR2 LQKENI. CDR3 in amino acids: CASSPSSYNEQFF. The CDR3 region has the DNA TGTGCCAGCTCCCCGAGCTCCTACAATGAGCAGTTCTTC.

This clonotype appeared many times. V usage is TRBV20-1 and J usage is TRBJ2-7, with D tentatively TRBD1 (6 bases). Trimming took off 6 bases at V and 3 bases at J, with 18 bases between the two ends. CDR1 is DFQATT, CDR2 SNEGSKA, per germline (reference sequence). The CDR3 contains 14 residues. The CDR3 DNA reads TGCAGTGCCCCGGGACACGTTCCCGACTACGAGCAGTACTTC. Translating gives CSAPGHVPDYEQYF.

The genes are TRBV6-1 and TRBJ1-1; D remains ambiguous. V was shortened by 2 bases and J by 8 bases, with 24 bases between the two germline ends. This CDR3 has 17 residues. The germline V gene encodes CDR1 MNHNS and CDR2 SASEGT. CDR3: CASSESTLWLAPTEAFF. The CDR3 coding sequence is TGTGCCAGCAGTGAATCGACCCTTTGGTTGGCGCCGACCGAAGCTTTCTTT.